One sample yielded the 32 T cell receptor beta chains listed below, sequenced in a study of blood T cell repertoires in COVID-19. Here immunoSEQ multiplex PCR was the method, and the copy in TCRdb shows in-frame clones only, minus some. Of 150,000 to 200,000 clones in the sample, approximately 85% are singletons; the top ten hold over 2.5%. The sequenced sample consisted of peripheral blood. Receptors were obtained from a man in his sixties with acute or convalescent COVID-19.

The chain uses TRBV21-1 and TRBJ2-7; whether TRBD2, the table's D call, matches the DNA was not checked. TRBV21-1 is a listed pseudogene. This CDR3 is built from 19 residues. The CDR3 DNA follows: TGTGCCAGCAGCAAAGGGGAGACCTACGAGGACCTTAGAATCCGAAAGCAGTACTTC. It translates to CASSKGETYEDLRIRKQYF.

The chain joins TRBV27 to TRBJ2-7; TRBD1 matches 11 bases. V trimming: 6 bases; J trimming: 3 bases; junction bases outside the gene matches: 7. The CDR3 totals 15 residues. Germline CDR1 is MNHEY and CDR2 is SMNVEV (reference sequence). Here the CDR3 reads CASRLGTGGGYEQYF. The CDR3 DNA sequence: TGTGCCAGCAGACTTGGGACAGGGGGTGGCTACGAGCAGTACTTC.

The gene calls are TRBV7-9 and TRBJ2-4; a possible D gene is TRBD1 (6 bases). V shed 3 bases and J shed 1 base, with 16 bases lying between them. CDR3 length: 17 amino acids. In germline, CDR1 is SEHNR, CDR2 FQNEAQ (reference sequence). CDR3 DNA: TGTGCCAGCAGCTTGATAACAGGGTCAATCGCCAAAAACATTCAGTACTTC. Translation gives CASSLITGSIAKNIQYF.

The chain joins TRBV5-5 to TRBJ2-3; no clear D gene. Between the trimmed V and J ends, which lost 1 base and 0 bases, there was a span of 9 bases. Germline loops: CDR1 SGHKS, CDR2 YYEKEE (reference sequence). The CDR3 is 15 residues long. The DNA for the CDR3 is TGTGCCAGCAGCTTGCTTGGTAGCAGCACAGATACGCAGTATTTT. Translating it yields CASSLLGSSTDTQYF. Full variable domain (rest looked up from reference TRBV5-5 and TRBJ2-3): DAGVTQSPTHLIKTRGQQVTLRCSPISGHKSVSWYQQVLGQGPQFIFQYYEKEERGRGNFPDRFSARQFPNYSSELNVNALLLGDSALYLCASSLLGSSTDTQYFGPGTRLTVL.

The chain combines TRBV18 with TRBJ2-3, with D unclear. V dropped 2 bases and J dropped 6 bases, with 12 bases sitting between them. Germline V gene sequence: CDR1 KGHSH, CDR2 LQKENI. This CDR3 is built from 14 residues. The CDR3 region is CASSPAPVGDTQYF. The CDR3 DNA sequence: TGTGCCAGCTCACCAGCCCCCGTCGGGGATACGCAGTATTTT.

CDR3 coding DNA: TGTGCCCCAGGTGCTAGCGGGAGGAGCTCCTACAATGAGCAGTTCTTC. Translating gives CAPGASGRSSYNEQFF. The rearrangement links TRBV19 to TRBJ2-1; 11 bases are shared with TRBD2. Germline loops: CDR1 LNHDA, CDR2 SQIVND (reference sequence). This CDR3 is built from 16 residues. V was clipped by 11 bases and J by 0 bases; unmatched bases: 9.

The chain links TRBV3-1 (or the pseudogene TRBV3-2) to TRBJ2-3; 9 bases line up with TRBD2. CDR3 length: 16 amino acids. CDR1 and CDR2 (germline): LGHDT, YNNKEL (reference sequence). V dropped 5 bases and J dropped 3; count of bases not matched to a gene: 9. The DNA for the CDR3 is TGTGCCAGCAGCGACCGGTGGCGGGAGGGGACAGATACGCAGTATTTT. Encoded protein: CASSDRWREGTDTQYF.

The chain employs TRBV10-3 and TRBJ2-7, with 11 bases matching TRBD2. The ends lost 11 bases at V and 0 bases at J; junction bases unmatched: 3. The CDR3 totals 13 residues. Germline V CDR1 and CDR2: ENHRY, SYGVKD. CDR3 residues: CAAGTSGSYEQYF. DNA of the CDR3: TGTGCCGCCGGGACTAGCGGCTCCTACGAGCAGTACTTC.

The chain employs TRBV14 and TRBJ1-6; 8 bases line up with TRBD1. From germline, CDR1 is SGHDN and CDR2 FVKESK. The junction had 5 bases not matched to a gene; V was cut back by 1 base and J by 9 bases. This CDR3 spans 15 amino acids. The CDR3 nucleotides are TGTGCCAGCAGCCAAGGGACAGGGTCTGGTTCACCCCTCCACTTT. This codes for CASSQGTGSGSPLHF.

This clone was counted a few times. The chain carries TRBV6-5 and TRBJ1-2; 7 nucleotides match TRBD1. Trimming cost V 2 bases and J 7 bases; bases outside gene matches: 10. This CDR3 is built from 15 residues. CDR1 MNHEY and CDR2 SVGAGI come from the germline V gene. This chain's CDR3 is CASSYGQRGPGGYTF. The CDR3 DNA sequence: TGTGCCAGCAGTTACGGGCAAAGGGGGCCTGGTGGCTACACCTTC.

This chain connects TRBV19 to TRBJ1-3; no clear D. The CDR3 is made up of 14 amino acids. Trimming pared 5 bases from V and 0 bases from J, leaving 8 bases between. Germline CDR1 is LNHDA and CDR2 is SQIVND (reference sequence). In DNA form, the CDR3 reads TGTGCCAGTAGTCCGGGGTACTCTGGAAACACCATATATTTT. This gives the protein CASSPGYSGNTIYF.

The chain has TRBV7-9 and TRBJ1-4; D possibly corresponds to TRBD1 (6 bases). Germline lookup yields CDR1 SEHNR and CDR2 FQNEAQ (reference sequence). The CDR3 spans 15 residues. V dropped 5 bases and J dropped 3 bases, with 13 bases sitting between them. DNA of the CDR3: TGTGCCAGCAGCAAAATACAGGGTTCTAATGAAAAACTGTTTTTT. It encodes CASSKIQGSNEKLFF.

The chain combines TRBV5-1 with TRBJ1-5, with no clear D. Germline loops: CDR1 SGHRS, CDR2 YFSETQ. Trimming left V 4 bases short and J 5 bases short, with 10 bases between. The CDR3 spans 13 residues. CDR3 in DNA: TGCGCCAGCAGCACCTTCAGCGATCAGCCCCAGCATTTT. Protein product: CASSTFSDQPQHF.

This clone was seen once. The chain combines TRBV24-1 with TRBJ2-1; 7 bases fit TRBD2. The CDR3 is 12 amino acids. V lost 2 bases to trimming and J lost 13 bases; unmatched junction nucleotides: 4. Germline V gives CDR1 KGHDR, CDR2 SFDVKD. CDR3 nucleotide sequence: TGTGCCACCAGTGATTCTGGGACTACTCAGTTCTTC. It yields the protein CATSDSGTTQFF.

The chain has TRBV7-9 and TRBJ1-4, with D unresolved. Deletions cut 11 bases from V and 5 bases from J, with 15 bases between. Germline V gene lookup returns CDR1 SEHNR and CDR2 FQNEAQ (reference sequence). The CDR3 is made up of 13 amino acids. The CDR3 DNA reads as TGTGCCGGAGCCCAGGAGCGGAATGAAAAACTGTTTTTT. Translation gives CAGAQERNEKLFF.

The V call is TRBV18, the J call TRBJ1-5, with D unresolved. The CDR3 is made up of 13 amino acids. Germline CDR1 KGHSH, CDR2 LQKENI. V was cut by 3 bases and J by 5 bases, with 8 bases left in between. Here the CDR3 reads CASSPGSDQPQHF. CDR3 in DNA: TGTGCCAGCTCACCTGGCAGTGATCAGCCCCAGCATTTT.

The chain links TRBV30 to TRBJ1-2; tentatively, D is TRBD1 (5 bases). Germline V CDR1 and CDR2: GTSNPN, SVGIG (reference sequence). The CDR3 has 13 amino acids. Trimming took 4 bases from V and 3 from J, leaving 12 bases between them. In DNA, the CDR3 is TGTGCCTGGAATCAGGGTCTCTACTATGGCTACACCTTC. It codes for CAWNQGLYYGYTF.

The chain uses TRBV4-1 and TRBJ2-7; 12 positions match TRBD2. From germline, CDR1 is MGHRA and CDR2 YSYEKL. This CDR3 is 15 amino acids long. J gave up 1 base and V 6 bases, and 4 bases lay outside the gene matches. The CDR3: CASRPGLAGSYEQYF. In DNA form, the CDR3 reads TGCGCCAGCAGACCAGGACTAGCGGGATCCTACGAGCAGTACTTC.

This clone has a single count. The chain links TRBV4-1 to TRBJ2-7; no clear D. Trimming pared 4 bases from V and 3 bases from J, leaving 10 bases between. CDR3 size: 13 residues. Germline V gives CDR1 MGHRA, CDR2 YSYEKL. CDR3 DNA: TGCGCCAGCAGCCCAACTCGATACTACGAGCAGTACTTC. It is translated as CASSPTRYYEQYF.

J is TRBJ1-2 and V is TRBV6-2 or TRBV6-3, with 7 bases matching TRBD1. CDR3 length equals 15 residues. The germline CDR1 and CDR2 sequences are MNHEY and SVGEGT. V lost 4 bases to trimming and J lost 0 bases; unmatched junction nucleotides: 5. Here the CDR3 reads CASSSPGTANYGYTF. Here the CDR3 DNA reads TGTGCCAGCAGTTCTCCCGGGACAGCTAACTATGGCTACACCTTC.

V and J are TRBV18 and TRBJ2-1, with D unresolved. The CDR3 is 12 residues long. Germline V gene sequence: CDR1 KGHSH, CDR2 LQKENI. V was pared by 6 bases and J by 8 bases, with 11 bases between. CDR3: CASSPLVYEQFF. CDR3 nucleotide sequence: TGTGCCAGCTCCCCCTTAGTCTATGAGCAGTTCTTC.

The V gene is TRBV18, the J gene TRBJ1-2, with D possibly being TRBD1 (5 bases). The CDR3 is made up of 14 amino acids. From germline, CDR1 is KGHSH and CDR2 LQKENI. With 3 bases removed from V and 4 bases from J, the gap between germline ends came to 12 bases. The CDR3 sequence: CASSPQGSGYGYTF. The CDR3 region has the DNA TGTGCCAGCTCACCCCAGGGTTCAGGCTATGGCTACACCTTC.

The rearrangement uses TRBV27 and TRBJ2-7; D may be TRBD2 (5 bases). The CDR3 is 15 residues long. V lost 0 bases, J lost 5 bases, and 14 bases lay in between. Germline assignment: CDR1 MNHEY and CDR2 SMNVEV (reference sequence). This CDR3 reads CASSLSRGSWDEQYF. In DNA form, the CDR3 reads TGTGCCAGCAGTTTATCAAGAGGGAGCTGGGACGAGCAGTACTTC.

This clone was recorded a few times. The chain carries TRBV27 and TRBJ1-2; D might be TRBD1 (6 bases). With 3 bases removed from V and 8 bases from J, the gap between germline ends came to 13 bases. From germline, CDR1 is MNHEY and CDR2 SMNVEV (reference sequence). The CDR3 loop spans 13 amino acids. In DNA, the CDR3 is TGTGCCAGCAGTTTCTCAGGGGATATGGGCTACACCTTC. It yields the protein CASSFSGDMGYTF.

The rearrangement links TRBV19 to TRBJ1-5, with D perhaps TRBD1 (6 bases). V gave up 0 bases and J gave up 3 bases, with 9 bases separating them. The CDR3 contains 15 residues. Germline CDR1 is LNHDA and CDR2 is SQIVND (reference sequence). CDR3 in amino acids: CASSIETGFNQPQHF. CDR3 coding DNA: TGTGCCAGTAGTATAGAGACAGGATTCAATCAGCCCCAGCATTTT.

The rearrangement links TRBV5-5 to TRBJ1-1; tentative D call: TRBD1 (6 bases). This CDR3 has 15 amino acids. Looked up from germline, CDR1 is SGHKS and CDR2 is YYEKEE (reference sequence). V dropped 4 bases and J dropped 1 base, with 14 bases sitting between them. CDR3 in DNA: TGTGCCAGCAGCAGGGGGTGGGGTGCGAACACTGAAGCTTTCTTT. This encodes CASSRGWGANTEAFF.

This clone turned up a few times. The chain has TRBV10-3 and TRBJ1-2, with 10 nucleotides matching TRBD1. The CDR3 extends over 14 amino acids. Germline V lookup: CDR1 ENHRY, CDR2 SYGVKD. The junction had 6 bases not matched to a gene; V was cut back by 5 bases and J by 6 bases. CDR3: CAISRQGAIDGYTF. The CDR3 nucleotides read TGTGCCATCAGTCGACAGGGGGCTATTGATGGCTACACCTTC.

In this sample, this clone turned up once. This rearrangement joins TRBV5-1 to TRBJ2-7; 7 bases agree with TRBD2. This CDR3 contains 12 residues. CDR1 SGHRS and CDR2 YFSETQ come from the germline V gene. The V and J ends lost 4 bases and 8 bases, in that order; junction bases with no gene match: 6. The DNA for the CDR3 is TGCGCCAGCAGCGGAAGACTAGCACAGCAGTACTTC. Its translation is CASSGRLAQQYF.

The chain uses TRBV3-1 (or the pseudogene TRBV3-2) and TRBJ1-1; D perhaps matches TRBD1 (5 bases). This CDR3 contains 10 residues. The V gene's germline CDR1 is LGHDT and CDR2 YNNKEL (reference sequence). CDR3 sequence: CVQGNTEAFF. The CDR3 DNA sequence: TGTGTGCAGGGAAACACTGAAGCTTTCTTT.

In DNA form, the CDR3 reads TGTGCCAGCAGTCTCTGGGCTAGAGGGAACATTCAGTACTTC. It is translated as CASSLWARGNIQYF. The chain uses TRBV6-2 or TRBV6-3 and TRBJ2-4, with D perhaps matching TRBD2 (5 bases). Germline CDR1 reads MNHEY; CDR2 reads SVGEGT. The V and J ends lost 5 bases and 7 bases respectively, with 15 bases between them. CDR3 length equals 14 residues.

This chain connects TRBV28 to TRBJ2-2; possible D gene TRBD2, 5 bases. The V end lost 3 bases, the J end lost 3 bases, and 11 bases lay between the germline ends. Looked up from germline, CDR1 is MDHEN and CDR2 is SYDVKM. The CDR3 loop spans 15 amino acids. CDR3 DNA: TGTGCCAGCAGTTTTAAGGAGGTGGACACCGGGGAGCTGTTTTTT. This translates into CASSFKEVDTGELFF.

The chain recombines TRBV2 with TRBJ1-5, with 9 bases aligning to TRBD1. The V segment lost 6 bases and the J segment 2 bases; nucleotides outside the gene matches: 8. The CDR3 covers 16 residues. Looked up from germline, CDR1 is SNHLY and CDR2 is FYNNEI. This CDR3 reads CASRSQGAGGNQPQHF. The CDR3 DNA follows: TGTGCCAGCAGATCACAGGGGGCTGGCGGCAATCAGCCCCAGCATTTT.